These T cell receptor beta chains were read from a single sample in a study of blood T cell repertoires in COVID-19. The table came from immunoSEQ multiplex PCR; TCRdb's copy has only in-frame clones and leaves some out. The data contain around 32,000 clones, less than 95% of them singletons. The source material was peripheral blood. Receptor source: an older man with active or convalescent COVID-19. CDR3s include the opening cysteine and the closing phenylalanine or tryptophan. Each record gives: V gene, clone size, J gene, D gene, CDR3 protein, CDR3 DNA. A D gene is named only where the DNA matches it firmly. Expanded clones get a size class; other rows say once, few or many, or leave the size out.

>TRBV25-1|NA|TRBJ1-1|NA
CASSGRPGNTEAFF
TGTGCCAGCAGTGGCAGACCGGGAAACACTGAAGCTTTCTTT
>TRBV10-3|NA|TRBJ2-7|TRBD1
CAIRAGTGEYEQYF
TGTGCCATCAGGGCCGGGACAGGGGAGTACGAGCAGTACTTC
>TRBV14|NA|TRBJ2-1|TRBD1
CASSQDLGQAYNEQFF
TGTGCCAGCAGCCAAGATCTGGGACAGGCCTACAATGAGCAGTTCTTC
>TRBV18|NA|TRBJ1-1|NA
CASSLDMGGNTEAFF
TGTGCCAGCTCTCTCGACATGGGAGGGAACACTGAAGCTTTCTTT
>TRBV10-3|NA|TRBJ1-1|NA
CAIRVTGGTEAFF
TGTGCCATCAGGGTTACAGGAGGGACTGAAGCTTTCTTT
>TRBV10-2|NA|TRBJ1-5|NA
CASRTDSGFDQPQHF
TGCGCCAGCAGGACCGACTCCGGATTCGATCAGCCCCAGCATTTT
>TRBV7-2|NA|TRBJ1-2|TRBD1
CASSLNSGQGHGYTF
TGTGCCAGCAGCTTAAATTCGGGACAGGGCCATGGCTACACCTTC
>TRBV29-1|NA|TRBJ2-7|NA
CSGSSTYEQYF
TGCAGCGGTTCTAGTACCTACGAGCAGTACTTC
>TRBV3-1/TRBV3-2|NA|TRBJ1-4|TRBD1
CASSHHRGQGFEKLFF
TGTGCCAGCAGCCACCACCGGGGACAGGGGTTTGAAAAACTGTTTTTT
>TRBV7-9|NA|TRBJ1-2|NA
CASSLAVVSGYTF
TGTGCCAGCAGCTTAGCGGTGGTCAGTGGCTACACCTTC
>TRBV28|NA|TRBJ1-5|NA
CASSANRVGQPQHF
TGTGCCAGCAGTGCCAACAGGGTCGGTCAGCCCCAGCATTTT
>TRBV6-5|NA|TRBJ1-5|TRBD1
CASTVDRGNQPQHF
TGTGCCAGCACTGTGGACAGGGGCAATCAGCCCCAGCATTTT
>TRBV5-1|NA|TRBJ1-2|NA
CASSSEAVGYTF
TGCGCCAGCAGCTCCGAAGCGGTTGGCTACACCTTC
>TRBV9|NA|TRBJ2-7|TRBD2
CASRKGLAGTYEQYF
TGTGCCAGCAGAAAGGGACTAGCGGGAACCTACGAGCAGTACTTC
>TRBV30|NA|TRBJ2-7|NA
CAWSVRQRAPYEQYF
TGTGCCTGGAGTGTACGGCAGCGTGCCCCCTACGAGCAGTACTTC
>TRBV7-2|NA|TRBJ1-1|NA
CASSFAGVGNTEAFF
TGTGCCAGCAGCTTTGCAGGGGTGGGAAACACTGAAGCTTTCTTT
>TRBV19|NA|TRBJ1-6|TRBD1
CASSIRQGNSPLHF
TGTGCCAGTAGTATCCGACAGGGGAATTCACCCCTCCACTTT
>TRBV6-2/TRBV6-3|NA|TRBJ2-7|TRBD2
CASSLAGGLYEQYF
TGTGCCAGCAGTCTAGCGGGGGGTCTCTACGAGCAGTACTTC
>TRBV7-2|NA|TRBJ2-3|NA
CASSLPDTQYF
TGTGCCAGCAGCCTTCCGGATACGCAGTATTTT
>TRBV5-1|NA|TRBJ2-1|TRBD2
CASSGLAGGGGSYNEQFF
TGCGCCAGCAGCGGACTCGCGGGGGGCGGGGGCTCCTACAATGAGCAGTTCTTC
>TRBV6-5|NA|TRBJ1-5|NA
CASSYARGQPQHF
TGTGCCAGCAGTTACGCCAGAGGACAGCCCCAGCATTTT
>TRBV15|NA|TRBJ1-2|NA
CATRTDLNYGYTF
TGTGCCACCAGGACAGACCTCAACTATGGCTACACCTTC
>TRBV18|NA|TRBJ2-1|NA
CASSGGVLGEQFF
TGTGCCAGCTCGGGGGGAGTGCTGGGTGAGCAGTTCTTC
>TRBV10-3|NA|TRBJ2-3|TRBD2
CAIRRGGTDTQYF
TGTGCCATCAGGCGGGGGGGCACAGATACGCAGTATTTT
>TRBV20-1|NA|TRBJ1-2|NA
CSARLLEGYTF
TGCAGTGCTAGATTGCTAGAGGGCTACACCTTC
>TRBV6-6|NA|TRBJ1-5|NA
CASSSPRGANNQPQHF
TGTGCCAGCAGTTCCCCTCGGGGGGCGAACAATCAGCCCCAGCATTTT
>TRBV10-1|NA|TRBJ2-1|NA
CASSEVRGNEQFF
TGCGCCAGCAGTGAGGTTAGGGGGAATGAGCAGTTCTTC
>TRBV29-1|NA|TRBJ1-2|NA
CSGGDNNYGYTF
TGCAGCGGGGGGGACAACAACTATGGCTACACCTTC
>TRBV20-1|NA|TRBJ1-1|TRBD1
CSASGDRKAFF
TGCAGTGCTAGCGGGGACAGAAAAGCTTTCTTT
>TRBV6-2/TRBV6-3|NA|TRBJ2-7|NA
CASSPRTYEQYF
TGTGCCAGCAGCCCCAGAACCTACGAGCAGTACTTC
>TRBV19|NA|TRBJ2-7|TRBD1
CASPGQESETYEQYF
TGTGCCAGTCCGGGACAGGAGAGCGAGACCTACGAGCAGTACTTC
>TRBV14|NA|TRBJ1-2|NA
CASSQDRDSLWRGYTF
TGTGCCAGCAGCCAAGATCGAGACAGTTTATGGCGCGGCTACACCTTC
>TRBV2|NA|TRBJ1-5|TRBD1
CASSARGLWPQHF
TGTGCCAGCAGTGCGAGGGGGCTGTGGCCCCAGCATTTT
>TRBV11-2|NA|TRBJ2-1|NA
CASSLVQGRDEQFF
TGTGCCAGCAGCTTAGTCCAGGGGAGGGATGAGCAGTTCTTC
>TRBV5-1|NA|TRBJ1-2|NA
CASSLGAPNYGYTF
TGCGCCAGCAGCTTGGGGGCACCAAACTATGGCTACACCTTC
>TRBV5-1|NA|TRBJ2-5|TRBD2
CASIQTTSGGSETQYF
TGCGCCAGCATCCAGACGACTAGCGGGGGGTCGGAGACCCAGTACTTC
>TRBV7-2|NA|TRBJ2-3|NA
CASSQGWWTQYF
TGTGCCAGCAGCCAGGGTTGGTGGACGCAGTATTTT
>TRBV7-9|NA|TRBJ2-7|TRBD1
CASSSRDRSTYEQYF
TGTGCCAGCAGCTCCCGGGACAGGTCGACCTACGAGCAGTACTTC
>TRBV7-9|NA|TRBJ2-6|NA
CASSFRSSGANVLTF
TGTGCCAGCAGCTTCCGGAGCTCTGGGGCCAACGTCCTGACTTTC
>TRBV29-1|NA|TRBJ1-2|TRBD1
CSVRTGIVYGYTF
TGCAGCGTCCGGACAGGGATTGTCTATGGCTACACCTTC
>TRBV5-1|NA|TRBJ1-1|TRBD1
CASSSQGGRGYTEAFF
TGCGCCAGCAGCTCACAGGGGGGCAGAGGTTACACTGAAGCTTTCTTT
>TRBV5-6|once|TRBJ1-5|NA
CASRRTGLNQPQHF
TGTGCCAGCAGGCGGACGGGACTCAATCAGCCCCAGCATTTT
>TRBV12-5|NA|TRBJ2-1|NA
CASGLPQGSSYNEQFF
TGTGCTAGTGGTTTGCCTCAGGGAAGCTCCTACAATGAGCAGTTCTTC
>TRBV7-2|NA|TRBJ2-1|TRBD2
CASSSSGGAFNEQFF
TGTGCCAGCAGCTCTAGCGGGGGGGCCTTTAATGAGCAGTTCTTC
>TRBV4-2|NA|TRBJ1-5|TRBD1
CASSQGARGNQPQHF
TGTGCCAGCAGCCAAGGGGCCAGGGGGAATCAGCCCCAGCATTTT
>TRBV2|once|TRBJ2-1|TRBD1
CASSPDRGVYNEQFF
TGTGCCAGCAGTCCCGACAGGGGGGTATACAATGAGCAGTTCTTC
>TRBV7-2|NA|TRBJ2-1|TRBD1
CASSRTGHYNEQFF
TGTGCCAGCAGTAGGACAGGGCACTACAATGAGCAGTTCTTC
>TRBV28|NA|TRBJ2-3|NA
CASSLAGEGTDTQYF
TGTGCCAGCAGTTTAGCAGGGGAGGGAACAGATACGCAGTATTTT
>TRBV28|NA|TRBJ1-4|TRBD1
CASSSLGTDNEKLFF
TGTGCCAGCAGTTCCCTAGGGACAGACAATGAAAAACTGTTTTTT
>TRBV6-4|NA|TRBJ1-5|NA
CASRERGANNQPQHF
TGTGCCAGCAGGGAGCGGGGGGCTAACAATCAGCCCCAGCATTTT
>TRBV28|NA|TRBJ1-6|NA
CASRLLGGNSPLHF
TGTGCCAGCAGACTTTTAGGGGGAAATTCACCCCTCCACTTT
>TRBV7-3|NA|TRBJ2-1|TRBD1
CASSSGQGPYNEQFF
TGTGCCAGCAGCTCGGGACAGGGGCCCTACAATGAGCAGTTCTTC
>TRBV19|NA|TRBJ1-1|TRBD1
CASRNRGRTNTEAFF
TGTGCCAGTAGAAACAGGGGGCGGACGAACACTGAAGCTTTCTTT
>TRBV6-2/TRBV6-3|NA|TRBJ2-7|NA
CASSYLLVYEQYF
TGTGCCAGCAGTTACCTCCTAGTCTACGAGCAGTACTTC
>TRBV11-1|NA|TRBJ1-1|NA
CASSKTANTEAFF
TGTGCCAGCAGTAAAACAGCGAACACTGAAGCTTTCTTT
>TRBV6-6|NA|TRBJ2-6|NA
CASSPQASGANVLTF
TGTGCCAGCAGCCCACAGGCCTCTGGGGCCAACGTCCTGACTTTC
>TRBV6-5|NA|TRBJ1-4|NA
CASRDPGYKLFF
TGTGCCAGCAGGGACCCAGGGTATAAACTGTTTTTT
>TRBV5-1|NA|TRBJ1-6|NA
CASSRDGGTLHF
TGCGCCAGCAGCCGAGACGGAGGCACCCTCCACTTT
>TRBV28|NA|TRBJ1-4|TRBD1
CASSQSGQGAEKLFF
TGTGCCAGCAGTCAATCCGGACAGGGGGCTGAAAAACTGTTTTTT
>TRBV6-5|NA|TRBJ1-4|NA
CASSYSTGDFEKLFF
TGTGCCAGCAGTTACTCGACGGGGGACTTTGAAAAACTGTTTTTT